This T cell receptor beta chain was sequenced during a study of cytomegalovirus exposure and HLA in healthy donors. Study background: Most donors, 81% of around 400 genotyped, fell in the Caucasian-associated ancestry cluster. General study points: CMV serostatus was the only recorded immune exposure for donors. Presence/absence results assume similar sequencing depth per donor, which may not hold.

Primers included in the PCR were 60 Vbeta and 13 Jbeta primers. As processed by the authors: An analysis performed later counted 81 million or so unique TCR beta chains (around 10 million of them shared). Produced via immunoSEQ multiplex PCR; TCRdb's table is partial and in-frame only. Clone size and V and J calls were adopted from that table, with D and trimming inferred from the DNA. The sample contains 200,000 or so clones, less than 90% of which appear only once. The germline V and J ends were trimmed by 6 bases and 1 base, with 14 bases remaining between them. The CDR3 totals 15 residues. Germline V gene data show CDR1 as MNHNY and CDR2 as SVGAGI (reference sequence). This clone appeared a single time. Its antigen is undetermined.

The TCR originated in a girl under three years old in good health and CMV-seronegative. The gene calls are TRBV6-6 and TRBJ2-3; possible D gene TRBD2, 6 bases. The sequenced sample consisted of PBMCs. In DNA, the CDR3 is TGTGCCAGCAGCGGGGGTGACGGCGGCACAGATACGCAGTATTTT. Residues: CASSGGDGGTDTQYF.